What follows are 23 T cell receptor beta chains derived from one specimen sequenced in a study of spatial heterogeneity in lung cancer. TCRdb reanalysed the 5' RACE reads using MiXCR and keeps one entry per CDR3 protein. Here the sample spans about 100,000 distinct CDR3 sequences, about 4.6% being singletons. Time point indicated: sample taken at primary tumor resection. Study-level points and caveats: Counts of expanded intratumoral alpha and beta TCRs tracked tumor mutation counts.

Their antigen targets remain unknown. Material: lung tumor tissue, obtained at surgery. These receptors were collected from a male donor with early-stage non-small cell lung cancer.

J is TRBJ2-2 and V is TRBV24-1; either TRBD1 or TRBD2 may fit D (5 bases each). Trimming took off 3 bases at V and 6 bases at J, with 10 bases between the two ends. This CDR3 is built from 14 residues. Germline V gene sequence: CDR1 KGHDR, CDR2 SFDVKD. The DNA of the CDR3 is TGTGCCACCAGTGATCCGTCGGGGCCCGGGGAGCTGTTTTTT. This translates into CATSDPSGPGELFF.

This clonotype was picked up a small number of times. The genes are TRBV11-2 and TRBJ2-1; the D is unclear. V was clipped by 1 base and J by 8 bases, with 12 bases between them. The CDR3 sequence is 14 residues long. Germline V gene lookup returns CDR1 SGHAT and CDR2 FQNNGV. DNA of the CDR3: TGTGCCAGCAGCTTAGTTTTAGCCTCGGATGAGCAGTTCTTC. Translated, it gives CASSLVLASDEQFF.

This clonotype was counted a few times. The chain recombines TRBV7-2 with TRBJ2-2; TRBD2 is a possible D gene (6 bases). The CDR3 totals 15 residues. In germline, CDR1 is SGHTA, CDR2 FQGNSA. V shed 5 bases and J shed 3 bases, with 13 bases lying between them. CDR3 DNA: TGTGCCAGCAGCCCACGGGGACTGGACACCGGGGAGCTGTTTTTT. Amino acid sequence: CASSPRGLDTGELFF.

The table lists this clonotype with many counts. The chain has TRBV5-1 and TRBJ2-3; 7 bases fit TRBD2. The length of the CDR3 is 14 residues. Losses at the gene ends were 2 bases for V and 5 bases for J; bases not matched to a gene: 5. Looked up from germline, CDR1 is SGHRS and CDR2 is YFSETQ. The CDR3 sequence: CASSFGGSQDTQYF. For the CDR3, the DNA is TGCGCCAGCAGCTTCGGCGGGAGTCAAGATACGCAGTATTTT.

The sample holds a few counts of this clonotype. The chain uses TRBV18 and TRBJ2-5, with D tentatively TRBD1 or TRBD2 (5 bases each). The germline gives CDR1 KGHSH, CDR2 LQKENI. V lost 1 base and J lost 0, with 6 bases in between. The CDR3 consists of 14 residues. Written as DNA, the CDR3 is TGTGCCAGCTCACCACTGGGACACCAAGAGACCCAGTACTTC. Amino acid sequence: CASSPLGHQETQYF.

This clonotype has a count of ten or more. V is TRBV12-3 or TRBV12-4 and J is TRBJ1-6; 7 nucleotides agree with TRBD1. The CDR3 is made up of 14 amino acids. V lost 5 bases to trimming and J lost 4 bases; unmatched junction nucleotides: 2. Here the CDR3 DNA reads TGTGCCAGCAGTCCGGGACAGTATAATTCACCCCTCCACTTT. Translation: CASSPGQYNSPLHF.

This clonotype was seen repeatedly, ten times or more. The CDR3 region is CAISEMGRSSGANVLTF. The CDR3 region has the DNA TGTGCCATCAGTGAGATGGGACGGTCCTCTGGGGCCAACGTCCTGACTTTC. The chain has TRBV10-3 and TRBJ2-6, with D perhaps TRBD1 or TRBD2 (5 bases each). The V gene lost 2 bases and the J gene lost 0 bases, with 11 bases spanning the gap. Germline V gene lookup returns CDR1 ENHRY and CDR2 SYGVKD. The length of the CDR3 is 17 residues.

This clonotype showed up many times. This chain links TRBV28 with TRBJ2-2; D assignment may be TRBD1 or TRBD2 (6 bases each). The CDR3 loop spans 15 amino acids. Between the trimmed V and J ends, which lost 6 bases and 4 bases, there was a span of 15 bases. The germline V gene encodes CDR1 MDHEN and CDR2 SYDVKM. In DNA, the CDR3 is TGTGCCAGCAGCCATGGGGGGCTGCGCACCGGGGAGCTGTTTTTT. Translated: CASSHGGLRTGELFF.

This clonotype showed up many times. The V gene is TRBV10-1, the J gene TRBJ2-7; no clear D. Germline V gene sequence: CDR1 WNHNN, CDR2 SYGVQD (reference sequence). V was clipped by 3 bases and J by 5 bases, with 11 bases between them. CDR3 length equals 13 residues. CDR3 loop: CASSENSINEQYF. The DNA of the CDR3 is TGCGCCAGCAGTGAAAACTCCATAAACGAGCAGTACTTC.

This clonotype was detected many times. This chain links TRBV27 with TRBJ1-5, with D uncertain. Per germline, CDR1 MNHEY and CDR2 SMNVEV (reference sequence). The CDR3 totals 12 residues. The V and J ends lost 4 bases and 6 bases respectively, with 7 bases between them. The CDR3 sequence is CASSSLGQPQHF. The CDR3, as DNA: TGTGCCAGCAGTTCTTTGGGTCAGCCCCAGCATTTT.

In its sample, this clonotype was seen many times. This sequence joins TRBV21-1 and TRBJ1-3. TRBV21-1 is flagged as a pseudogene. The CDR3 has 16 amino acids. DNA for the CDR3: TGTGCCAGCTCCAACGGACGGTTCACCTCTGGAAACACCATATATTTT. Its translation: CASSNGRFTSGNTIYF.

The sample holds many counts of this clonotype. The chain has TRBV27 and TRBJ1-1, with D perhaps matching TRBD1 (5 bases). The CDR3 extends over 14 amino acids. Between the trimmed V and J ends, which lost 6 bases and 5 bases, there was a span of 16 bases. Germline V gene lookup returns CDR1 MNHEY and CDR2 SMNVEV (reference sequence). The CDR3 loop reads CASSLSGTDTEAFF. CDR3 DNA sequence: TGTGCCAGCAGCCTTTCAGGGACTGATACTGAAGCTTTCTTT.

In its sample, this clonotype was seen a few times. The chain uses TRBV4-1 and TRBJ1-2, with a tentative D call TRBD1 (5 bases). The germline V gene encodes CDR1 MGHRA and CDR2 YSYEKL. This CDR3 has 15 amino acids. V dropped 0 bases and J dropped 8 bases, with 16 bases sitting between them. CDR3 nucleotide sequence: TGCGCCAGCAGCCAAGATTTCAGGCAGGGAGGAGGCTACACCTTC. As protein: CASSQDFRQGGGYTF.

This clonotype has more than one count but fewer than ten. J is TRBJ2-3 and V is TRBV10-3; D may match TRBD1 or TRBD2 (5 bases each). This CDR3 is built from 15 residues. Germline CDR1 is ENHRY and CDR2 is SYGVKD. V shed 0 bases and J shed 0 bases, with 7 bases lying between them. As DNA, the CDR3 is TGTGCCATCAGTGAGTCTTGGGACAGCACAGATACGCAGTATTTT. Amino acid sequence: CAISESWDSTDTQYF.

This clonotype was counted at least ten times. The J gene is TRBJ1-3, the V gene TRBV4-1; maybe TRBD1 (6 bases). Trimming left V 1 base short and J 4 bases short, with 17 bases between. In germline, CDR1 is MGHRA, CDR2 YSYEKL. CDR3 length: 17 residues. CDR3 coding DNA: TGCGCCAGCAGCCAAGTATCGGGGGGGGCGCGAGGAAACACCATATATTTT. Translated: CASSQVSGGARGNTIYF.

Here the CDR3 reads CASSPKFSGANGANVLTF. The CDR3 nucleotides are TGTGCCAGCAGCCCAAAGTTCTCGGGGGCGAACGGGGCCAACGTCCTGACTTTC. The genes are TRBV7-9 and TRBJ2-6; the D call may be TRBD1 or TRBD2 (6 bases each). The CDR3 spans 18 residues. V lost 5 bases, J lost 4 bases, and 21 bases lay in between. The germline gives CDR1 SEHNR, CDR2 FQNEAQ (reference sequence).

This clonotype was observed at least ten times. CDR3 protein: CSASRGLALNEQFF. CDR3 in DNA: TGCAGTGCTAGCCGGGGACTAGCGCTCAATGAGCAGTTCTTC. V and J are TRBV20-1 and TRBJ2-1, with TRBD2 identical over 10 bases. The V gene's germline CDR1 is DFQATT and CDR2 SNEGSKA (reference sequence). V gave up 3 bases and J gave up 6 bases; unmatched junction bases: 5. CDR3 length equals 14 residues.

This clonotype was detected a few times. For the CDR3, the DNA is TGTGCCAGCAGCCTACGCGGGACTAGCGGCACAGATACGCAGTATTTT. The encoded protein is CASSLRGTSGTDTQYF. The chain carries TRBV4-2 and TRBJ2-3; 10 nucleotides agree with TRBD2. The germline V gene encodes CDR1 LGHNA and CDR2 YNFKEQ. This CDR3 comprises 16 residues. With V trimmed by 4 bases and J by 1 base, 5 bases remained unmatched.

This clonotype was recorded at least ten times. The rearrangement uses TRBV28 and TRBJ1-4; D remains ambiguous. The CDR3 has 14 amino acids. Germline assignment: CDR1 MDHEN and CDR2 SYDVKM. V was trimmed by 3 bases and J by 14 bases, leaving 19 bases between them. The CDR3: CASSLIFSTTGLFF. The DNA of the CDR3 is TGTGCCAGCAGTTTGATTTTTTCGACGACGGGTCTGTTTTTT.

This clonotype was seen at least ten times. The chain uses TRBV5-1 and TRBJ2-7; D perhaps matches TRBD2 (6 bases). The CDR3 runs to 16 residues. The ends were cut back, 0 bases at V and 4 bases at J, with 17 bases in the middle. Germline lookup yields CDR1 SGHRS and CDR2 YFSETQ. The CDR3 spells CASSLEPGTPRYEQYF. CDR3 coding DNA: TGCGCCAGCAGCTTGGAACCCGGGACTCCTCGTTACGAGCAGTACTTC.

In this sample, this clonotype turned up many times. V is TRBV5-1 and J is TRBJ2-2; D uncertain. The CDR3 extends over 14 amino acids. The V gene lost 0 bases and the J gene lost 3 bases, with 6 bases spanning the gap. Looked up from germline, CDR1 is SGHRS and CDR2 is YFSETQ. CDR3 nucleotides: TGCGCCAGCAGCTTGGTCACCGACACCGGGGAGCTGTTTTTT. It codes for CASSLVTDTGELFF.

This clonotype was counted ten times or more. This chain links TRBV11-2 with TRBJ2-5; 11 nucleotides align to TRBD2. The CDR3 is made up of 15 amino acids. Trimming at V came to 5 bases and at J to 2 bases, leaving 4 bases not matched to a gene. Looked up from germline, CDR1 is SGHAT and CDR2 is FQNNGV. The CDR3 DNA reads TGTGCCAGCAGCCGGGGACTAGCGGTTCAAGAGACCCAGTACTTC. Translating it yields CASSRGLAVQETQYF.

This clonotype was detected only a few times. The chain combines TRBV6-4 with TRBJ2-2; the D gene is possibly TRBD2 (6 bases). Germline values: CDR1 MRHNA, CDR2 SNTAGT. This CDR3 contains 14 residues. V dropped 7 bases and J dropped 3 bases, with 12 bases sitting between them. Here the CDR3 DNA reads TGTGCCAGCAACGAGACTAGGGACACCGGGGAGCTGTTTTTT. Translation: CASNETRDTGELFF.